The text below deals with one T cell receptor (beta chain). The data were taken from a study of blood T cell repertoires in COVID-19. About the research overall: Sites across the United States, Italy and Spain contributed samples from acute and convalescent COVID-19. T cells, B-cell-depleted T cells, or PBMCs supplied cDNA or gDNA.

As handled by the study authors: From reference gene primer amplification, estimates of nucleated cell counts were derived. Only in-frame clones appear in the TCRdb table, and some are missing; sequencing was by immunoSEQ multiplex PCR. For V, J and clone size, that table is used; D and trimming come from the DNA. The profile shows about 200,000 clones, roughly 80% of them singletons. This CDR3 contains 14 residues. V dropped 8 bases and J dropped 1 base, with 14 bases sitting between them. Per the germline V gene, CDR1 is MGHDK and CDR2 is SYGVNS. This receptor was obtained from a woman aged 70-85 years with acute or convalescent COVID-19. The source material was peripheral blood. The rearrangement joins TRBV25-1 to TRBJ1-1; D is uncertain. The CDR3 loop is CASCGEQTNTEAFF. The CDR3 DNA sequence: TGTGCCAGCTGCGGGGAACAGACGAACACTGAAGCTTTCTTT.